The rows below give T cell receptor beta chains drawn from one sample of a study of cytomegalovirus exposure and HLA in healthy donors. Here immunoSEQ multiplex PCR was the method, and the copy in TCRdb shows in-frame clones only, minus some. The data hold fewer than 200,000 clones, with approximately 80% observed a single time. What was sequenced was PBMCs. The receptors originated from a woman aged 50 to 65 in good health and CMV-seronegative. Both conserved end residues are part of each CDR3. The order of the fields is CDR3 protein, CDR3 DNA, clone size, V gene, D gene, J gene. The D gene is left open where the match is weak. Size is stated for part of the rows, as once, few or many counts, or as a class when the clone is expanded.

CDR3 protein: CASSLSLQNEQYF
CDR3 DNA: TGTGCCAGCAGTTTATCGTTACAGAACGAGCAGTACTTC
clone size: NA
V gene: TRBV27
D gene: NA
J gene: TRBJ2-7

CDR3 protein: CASTEALVENIQYF
CDR3 DNA: TGTGCCAGCACCGAGGCACTAGTCGAAAACATTCAGTACTTC
clone size: NA
V gene: TRBV2
D gene: NA
J gene: TRBJ2-4

CDR3 protein: CASSQGGLDTDTQYF
CDR3 DNA: TGTGCCAGCAGCCAGGGTGGCCTAGACACAGATACGCAGTATTTT
clone size: NA
V gene: TRBV5-6
D gene: NA
J gene: TRBJ2-3

CDR3 protein: CASSSGQGANEKLFF
CDR3 DNA: TGTGCCAGCAGCTCGGGACAGGGGGCTAATGAAAAACTGTTTTTT
clone size: NA
V gene: TRBV11-2
D gene: TRBD1
J gene: TRBJ1-4

CDR3 protein: CASSPGNQPQHF
CDR3 DNA: TGTGCCAGCAGCCCAGGCAATCAGCCCCAGCATTTT
clone size: NA
V gene: TRBV27
D gene: NA
J gene: TRBJ1-5

CDR3 protein: CASSLPGVNTEAFF
CDR3 DNA: TGTGCCAGCAGTTTACCCGGGGTGAACACTGAAGCTTTCTTT
clone size: NA
V gene: TRBV28
D gene: NA
J gene: TRBJ1-1

CDR3 protein: CAWSPGRYNEQFF
CDR3 DNA: TGTGCCTGGAGCCCCGGTCGTTACAATGAGCAGTTCTTC
clone size: NA
V gene: TRBV30
D gene: NA
J gene: TRBJ2-1

CDR3 protein: CASSFPGQSSTDTQYF
CDR3 DNA: TGTGCCAGCAGCTTCCCGGGACAGAGTAGCACAGATACGCAGTATTTT
clone size: NA
V gene: TRBV5-4
D gene: TRBD1
J gene: TRBJ2-3

CDR3 protein: CASREPGGAGNTIYF
CDR3 DNA: TGTGCCAGCAGAGAGCCCGGGGGGGCTGGAAACACCATATATTTT
clone size: NA
V gene: TRBV6-5
D gene: NA
J gene: TRBJ1-3

CDR3 protein: CASGFPHQETQYF
CDR3 DNA: TGTGCTAGTGGGTTTCCCCACCAGGAGACCCAGTACTTC
clone size: once
V gene: TRBV12-5
D gene: NA
J gene: TRBJ2-5

CDR3 protein: CASSLLAGGGEETQYF
CDR3 DNA: TGTGCCAGCAGTTTACTAGCGGGGGGGGGAGAAGAGACCCAGTACTTC
clone size: NA
V gene: TRBV27
D gene: TRBD2
J gene: TRBJ2-5

CDR3 protein: CASSLQDQETQYF
CDR3 DNA: TGTGCCAGCAGCCTACAGGATCAAGAGACCCAGTACTTC
clone size: NA
V gene: TRBV7-2
D gene: NA
J gene: TRBJ2-5

CDR3 protein: CASSRQGTSSYEQYF
CDR3 DNA: TGTGCCAGCAGTCGACAGGGAACTAGCTCCTACGAGCAGTACTTC
clone size: NA
V gene: TRBV6-5
D gene: TRBD1
J gene: TRBJ2-7

CDR3 protein: CASSLGESSNQPQHF
CDR3 DNA: TGTGCCAGCAGCCTCGGGGAGTCCAGCAATCAGCCCCAGCATTTT
clone size: NA
V gene: TRBV7-9
D gene: NA
J gene: TRBJ1-5

CDR3 protein: CASSLAGTGDTEAFF
CDR3 DNA: TGCGCCAGCAGCTTGGCCGGGACAGGAGACACTGAAGCTTTCTTT
clone size: NA
V gene: TRBV5-1
D gene: TRBD1
J gene: TRBJ1-1

CDR3 protein: CAWTPTSYNEQFF
CDR3 DNA: TGTGCCTGGACCCCGACTAGCTACAATGAGCAGTTCTTC
clone size: NA
V gene: TRBV30
D gene: NA
J gene: TRBJ2-1

CDR3 protein: CASSPGQNYGYTF
CDR3 DNA: TGTGCCAGCAGCCCTGGACAGAACTATGGCTACACCTTC
clone size: NA
V gene: TRBV6-6
D gene: NA
J gene: TRBJ1-2

CDR3 protein: CASSSPGTSNNYEQYF
CDR3 DNA: TGTGCCAGCAGCTCGCCCGGGACTAGCAATAACTACGAGCAGTACTTC
clone size: NA
V gene: TRBV13
D gene: TRBD2
J gene: TRBJ2-7

CDR3 protein: CASSMGGFNQPQHF
CDR3 DNA: TGCGCCAGCAGTATGGGAGGGTTTAATCAGCCCCAGCATTTT
clone size: few
V gene: TRBV5-1
D gene: NA
J gene: TRBJ1-5

CDR3 protein: CASSLRQTPLYEQYF
CDR3 DNA: TGTGCCAGCAGCCTTAGACAGACTCCGCTCTACGAGCAGTACTTC
clone size: NA
V gene: TRBV13
D gene: NA
J gene: TRBJ2-7

CDR3 protein: CAWAGTGNQPQHF
CDR3 DNA: TGTGCCTGGGCCGGGACAGGGAATCAGCCCCAGCATTTT
clone size: once
V gene: TRBV30
D gene: TRBD1
J gene: TRBJ1-5

CDR3 protein: CASSLWSGRRDFGVTGELFF
CDR3 DNA: TGTGCCAGCAGCTTATGGTCCGGGCGTAGGGATTTCGGGGTCACCGGGGAGCTGTTTTTT
clone size: NA
V gene: TRBV13
D gene: NA
J gene: TRBJ2-2

CDR3 protein: CASSFIDEQYF
CDR3 DNA: TGTGCCAGCAGCTTTATTGACGAGCAGTACTTC
clone size: few
V gene: TRBV5-8
D gene: NA
J gene: TRBJ2-7

CDR3 protein: CASTASRGYNEQFF
CDR3 DNA: TGTGCCAGCACCGCCTCTAGGGGTTACAATGAGCAGTTCTTC
clone size: few
V gene: TRBV13
D gene: NA
J gene: TRBJ2-1

CDR3 protein: CASINGGGGNTEAFF
CDR3 DNA: TGCGCCAGCATCAATGGGGGAGGTGGGAACACTGAAGCTTTCTTT
clone size: NA
V gene: TRBV5-1
D gene: NA
J gene: TRBJ1-1

CDR3 protein: CASSPAGSPEQYF
CDR3 DNA: TGTGCCAGCAGCCCGGCGGGCAGTCCCGAGCAGTACTTC
clone size: NA
V gene: TRBV5-4
D gene: NA
J gene: TRBJ2-7

CDR3 protein: CASSPTGGNTDTQYF
CDR3 DNA: TGTGCCAGCTCACCTACGGGGGGGAACACAGATACGCAGTATTTT
clone size: NA
V gene: TRBV18
D gene: TRBD2
J gene: TRBJ2-3

CDR3 protein: CASSWVNGGHQPQHF
CDR3 DNA: TGTGCCAGCAGTTGGGTTAACGGAGGGCATCAGCCCCAGCATTTT
clone size: NA
V gene: TRBV28
D gene: NA
J gene: TRBJ1-5

CDR3 protein: CASSTGTRIAKNIQYF
CDR3 DNA: TGTGCCAGCAGTACCGGGACAAGAATAGCCAAAAACATTCAGTACTTC
clone size: NA
V gene: TRBV5-4
D gene: NA
J gene: TRBJ2-4

CDR3 protein: CASSPPGQGQGAFF
CDR3 DNA: TGTGCCAGCTCACCACCGGGACAGGGGCAAGGAGCTTTCTTT
clone size: once
V gene: TRBV18
D gene: TRBD1
J gene: TRBJ1-1

CDR3 protein: CASSALTSNNEQFF
CDR3 DNA: TGCGCCAGCAGCGCCCTCACTAGTAACAATGAGCAGTTCTTC
clone size: once
V gene: TRBV5-1
D gene: NA
J gene: TRBJ2-1

CDR3 protein: CASRHSGTEFGEQYF
CDR3 DNA: TGTGCCAGCAGACACTCCGGGACAGAGTTTGGAGAGCAGTACTTC
clone size: NA
V gene: TRBV11-2
D gene: TRBD1
J gene: TRBJ2-7

CDR3 protein: CASSLRGGFQETQYF
CDR3 DNA: TGTGCCAGCAGTTTGAGGGGAGGGTTCCAAGAGACCCAGTACTTC
clone size: once
V gene: TRBV27
D gene: TRBD2
J gene: TRBJ2-5

CDR3 protein: CASSLGVGGSGEQFF
CDR3 DNA: TGTGCCAGCAGCTTAGGTGTGGGAGGAAGCGGTGAGCAGTTCTTC
clone size: NA
V gene: TRBV11-3
D gene: NA
J gene: TRBJ2-1

CDR3 protein: CASSLTGGISGANVLTF
CDR3 DNA: TGTGCCAGCAGCTTGACAGGGGGGATCTCTGGGGCCAACGTCCTGACTTTC
clone size: NA
V gene: TRBV7-2
D gene: TRBD1
J gene: TRBJ2-6

CDR3 protein: CASEAGVRGTGELFF
CDR3 DNA: TGTGCCAGCGAAGCAGGGGTGCGAGGCACCGGGGAGCTGTTTTTT
clone size: NA
V gene: TRBV18
D gene: NA
J gene: TRBJ2-2

CDR3 protein: CARSTTGTSGRGEQFF
CDR3 DNA: TGTGCCAGAAGCACAACCGGGACTAGCGGGAGGGGTGAGCAGTTCTTC
clone size: NA
V gene: TRBV5-3
D gene: TRBD2
J gene: TRBJ2-1

CDR3 protein: CASSFRTDQPQHF
CDR3 DNA: TGTGCCAGCAGCTTCCGGACAGATCAGCCCCAGCATTTT
clone size: NA
V gene: TRBV11-2
D gene: NA
J gene: TRBJ1-5

CDR3 protein: CASSFGGAYNEQFF
CDR3 DNA: TGCGCCAGCAGCTTCGGGGGGGCCTACAATGAGCAGTTCTTC
clone size: NA
V gene: TRBV5-1
D gene: TRBD2
J gene: TRBJ2-1

CDR3 protein: CASSQAGADTQYF
CDR3 DNA: TGCGCCAGCAGCCAGGCGGGTGCGGATACGCAGTATTTT
clone size: NA
V gene: TRBV4-3
D gene: NA
J gene: TRBJ2-3

CDR3 protein: CASSLDSHNEQFF
CDR3 DNA: TGTGCCAGCAGCTTGGACAGCCACAATGAGCAGTTCTTC
clone size: NA
V gene: TRBV5-4
D gene: NA
J gene: TRBJ2-1

CDR3 protein: CASSLATTARTQNTEAFF
CDR3 DNA: TGTGCCAGCAGCTTGGCGACGACAGCTAGAACCCAGAACACTGAAGCTTTCTTT
clone size: NA
V gene: TRBV7-9
D gene: NA
J gene: TRBJ1-1

CDR3 protein: CASKTGGQQETQYF
CDR3 DNA: TGTGCCAGCAAGACAGGGGGTCAGCAGGAGACCCAGTACTTC
clone size: NA
V gene: TRBV28
D gene: TRBD1
J gene: TRBJ2-5

CDR3 protein: CASSLTGGTDEQYF
CDR3 DNA: TGTGCCAGCAGCTTAACCGGCGGGACGGACGAGCAGTACTTC
clone size: few
V gene: TRBV7-2
D gene: NA
J gene: TRBJ2-7

CDR3 protein: CASSFPGTGVNEQFF
CDR3 DNA: TGTGCCAGCAGTTTTCCCGGGACAGGGGTCAATGAGCAGTTCTTC
clone size: NA
V gene: TRBV28
D gene: TRBD1
J gene: TRBJ2-1

CDR3 protein: CARTRGTGNQPQHF
CDR3 DNA: TGTGCCAGGACCCGTGGGACAGGGAATCAGCCCCAGCATTTT
clone size: once
V gene: TRBV7-3
D gene: TRBD1
J gene: TRBJ1-5

CDR3 protein: CASSPIETEAFF
CDR3 DNA: TGTGCCAGCAGCCCTATTGAGACTGAAGCTTTCTTT
clone size: NA
V gene: TRBV11-2
D gene: NA
J gene: TRBJ1-1

CDR3 protein: CASSLGGWPYNEQFF
CDR3 DNA: TGCGCCAGCAGCTTGGGCGGGTGGCCCTACAATGAGCAGTTCTTC
clone size: NA
V gene: TRBV5-1
D gene: NA
J gene: TRBJ2-1

CDR3 protein: CATSPTSGSGGANVLTF
CDR3 DNA: TGTGCCACCTCCCCCACTAGCGGGAGTGGTGGGGCCAACGTCCTGACTTTC
clone size: NA
V gene: TRBV9
D gene: TRBD2
J gene: TRBJ2-6

CDR3 protein: CASTGTSRYEQYF
CDR3 DNA: TGTGCCAGCACGGGGACTAGTCGCTACGAGCAGTACTTC
clone size: NA
V gene: TRBV28
D gene: TRBD2
J gene: TRBJ2-7

CDR3 protein: CASSRQLGTEAFF
CDR3 DNA: TGTGCCAGCAGTAGACAGCTTGGCACTGAAGCTTTCTTT
clone size: once
V gene: TRBV28
D gene: NA
J gene: TRBJ1-1